These 14 T cell receptor beta chains originate from one sample sequenced in a study of T cells in women clearing cervical HPV infection. Some clones are missing from TCRdb's copy, which holds only in-frame ones; the method was immunoSEQ multiplex PCR. In total, the table holds 30,000 to 40,000 clones. Sequencing was performed on blood buffy coat. Source of these receptors: a woman between 18 and 70 years old with a cervical HPV16 infection that either progressed to CIN3+ or cleared (not recorded which).

Regarding this clone: The read falls 3 residues short of the CDR3 end, and the missing part is taken from the germline J gene. The gene calls are TRBV18 and TRBJ1-2, with D possibly TRBD1 on 6 matching bases. Per germline, CDR1 KGHSH and CDR2 LQKENI. The CDR3 sequence is 15 residues long. CDR3 loop: CASSPNPQGSYDYTF. CDR3 bases read: TGTGCCAGCTCACCAAATCCCCAGGGGTCCTACGAC.

For this clone: An end of the junction differs from the germline gene, which may be a read error. The read terminates 3 residues before the CDR3 end, so the remaining end is supplied by the germline J gene. The sample holds other DNA sequences that translate to the same CDR3. V gene TRBV20-1 combines with J gene TRBJ2-1, with 15 positions matching TRBD2. CDR1 DFQATT and CDR2 SNEGSKA come from the germline V gene (reference sequence). The CDR3 has 18 amino acids. The chain's CDR3 is CSAKGGLAGGTTYNEQFF. Incomplete CDR3 DNA: TGCAGTGCTAAAGGGGGACTAGCGGGGGGTACCACCTATAATGAG.

Turning to this clone: The CDR3 extends 3 residues past the end of the read, so its final part is completed from the germline J gene. The J gene is TRBJ1-2, the V gene TRBV20-1; the match to TRBD1 covers 9 bases. The ends lost 1 base at V and 5 bases at J; junction bases unmatched: 8. Germline-derived CDR1 and CDR2 are DFQATT and SNEGSKA (reference sequence). There are 15 residues in the CDR3. Partial CDR3 DNA: TGCAGTGCTAGAGCCACCGGGACAGGGATTTATGGC. Translated: CSARATGTGIYG. The whole CDR3 sequence reads CSARATGTGIYGYTF.

Comment on this clone: The read gets to within 3 residues of the CDR3 end, and the germline J gene fills in the rest. The chain is built from TRBV5-4 and TRBJ2-2; D is possibly TRBD2 (5 bases). This CDR3 is 15 amino acids long. The germline V and J ends were trimmed by 0 bases and 1 base, with 7 bases remaining between them. Looked up from germline, CDR1 is SGHNT and CDR2 is YYREEE (reference sequence). CDR3 DNA, as far as it was read: TGTGCCAGCAGCTTGGGGAGCGGGAACACCGGGGAG. It codes for CASSLGSGNTGE. The entire CDR3 is CASSLGSGNTGELFF.

Points on this clone: Read coverage stops 3 residues before the CDR3 terminus; the germline J gene supplies the remainder. The chain joins TRBV20-1 to TRBJ2-5, with 8 positions matching TRBD2. This CDR3 spans 16 amino acids. CDR1 is DFQATT and CDR2 is SNEGSKA in the germline V gene (reference sequence). The ends lost 0 bases at V and 1 base at J; junction bases unmatched: 7. The DNA read from the CDR3 is TGCAGTGCTAGAGATCTCAGACTAGCGCCCCAAGAGACC. Translation gives CSARDLRLAPQET. The full CDR3 reads CSARDLRLAPQETQYF.

On this clone itself: The read is 3 residues too short to cover the CDR3 end, so that end is filled in from the germline J gene. The chain employs TRBV20-1 and TRBJ2-7, with D unclear. Looked up from germline, CDR1 is DFQATT and CDR2 is SNEGSKA (reference sequence). The CDR3 has 14 residues. Trimming stripped 0 bases from V and 2 bases from J, with 11 bases between. The CDR3 bases that were read are TGCAGTGCTAGAGACAGGCCAAAACCCTACGAG. Protein product: CSARDRPKPYE. The full CDR3 reads CSARDRPKPYEQYF.

Note on this clone: From the germline J gene comes the end of the CDR3, since the read stops 3 residues before it. The V gene is TRBV18, the J gene TRBJ1-4; D not resolved. V lost 3 bases and J lost 5, with 4 bases in between. This CDR3 comprises 12 residues. Germline lookup yields CDR1 KGHSH and CDR2 LQKENI. CDR3 protein: CASSPSNEKLFF. The sequenced CDR3 bases are TGTGCCAGCTCACCCTCGAATGAAAAA.

On this clone: Sequencing ends 3 residues short of the CDR3 end; the germline J gene provides the rest. The chain is built from TRBV29-1 and TRBJ2-7; 7 bases align to TRBD1. The CDR3 covers 15 residues. Germline CDR1 reads SQVTM; CDR2 reads ANQGSEA. With 4 bases clipped from V and 4 bases from J, the junction kept 13 bases outside the gene matches. The covered CDR3 bases are TGCAGCGTTGTAGGGTATGACAGGGAACCTTACGAG. It translates to CSVVGYDREPYE. The full CDR3 protein reads CSVVGYDREPYEQYF.

Concerning this clone: The read ends 3 residues before the CDR3 terminus; that terminus is restored from the germline J gene. The sample contains more than one DNA sequence encoding this CDR3. The chain carries TRBV7-2 and TRBJ1-3; weak D call: TRBD1 (5 bases). The CDR3 contains 13 residues. The V end was cut by 3 bases, the J end by 9 bases, with 12 bases between. Germline V lookup: CDR1 SGHTA, CDR2 FQGNSA. The CDR3 spells CASSFQGRGTIYF. CDR3 DNA (partial): TGTGCCAGCAGCTTCCAGGGCCGCGGCACC.

Note on this clone: The sequence runs out 3 residues before the end of the CDR3; the remainder is reconstructed from the germline J gene. V usage is TRBV7-9 and J usage is TRBJ1-2; 8 bases agree with TRBD1. After removal of 6 bases from V and 1 base from J, the junction contained 4 bases not matched to a gene. The germline gives CDR1 SEHNR, CDR2 FQNEAQ (reference sequence). CDR3 size: 14 residues. CDR3 sequence: CASRKTGDNYGYTF. CDR3 bases read: TGTGCCAGCAGAAAGACAGGGGATAACTATGGC.

A word on this clone: The read terminates 3 residues ahead of where the CDR3 ends, so the germline J gene completes it. The chain recombines TRBV13 with TRBJ1-2; a weak D match, TRBD1 (5 bases). The CDR3 spans 16 residues. In germline, CDR1 is PRHDT, CDR2 FYEKMQ (reference sequence). With 6 bases removed from V and 4 bases from J, the gap between germline ends came to 21 bases. The sequenced part of the CDR3 DNA is TGTGCCAGCAGGCAAAGGGGAGATCTGACGTCCTATGGC. Translated: CASRQRGDLTSYG. The full CDR3 reads CASRQRGDLTSYGYTF.

As regards this clone: Read data end 3 residues before the CDR3 end; the end is taken from the germline J gene. The V gene is TRBV5-1, the J gene TRBJ2-3; the D is unclear. This CDR3 comprises 14 residues. Germline lookup yields CDR1 SGHRS and CDR2 YFSETQ. The CDR3 is CASRGQRSQETQYF. The sequenced part of the CDR3 DNA is TGCGCCAGCAGGGGCCAACGTTCTCAAGAGACG.

On this clone: The CDR3 is cut off 3 residues early in the read; its end comes from the germline J gene. V usage is TRBV20-1 and J usage is TRBJ1-2; a weak D match, TRBD1 (5 bases). The ends were cut back, 3 bases at V and 4 bases at J, with 9 bases in the middle. This CDR3 is built from 12 residues. Germline V gives CDR1 DFQATT, CDR2 SNEGSKA (reference sequence). The CDR3 DNA, read in part, is TGCAGTGCTAGCCCCGGGGGCTATGGC. Residues: CSASPGGYG. The entire CDR3 protein reads CSASPGGYGYTF.

Notes on this clone: The observed sequence ends 3 residues before the CDR3 terminus, with the missing tail filled in from the germline J gene. The chain couples TRBV18 to TRBJ1-2; 11 bases match TRBD1. The CDR3 has 16 amino acids. Germline V gives CDR1 KGHSH, CDR2 LQKENI. The DNA read from the CDR3 is TGTGCCAGCTCACCACCCGGGACAGGGGGGTCCTACGAC. The encoded protein is CASSPPGTGGSYD. In full, the CDR3 reads CASSPPGTGGSYDYTF.